Listed here is a single T cell receptor (beta chain). This clonotype has only a few counts. Its recognized antigen is unknown. Qualities for individual bases were not recorded, and no much larger clone is one base off. The CDR3 spans 14 residues, from the cysteine through the phenylalanine. Of all the DNA, just the CDR3 is kept, 42 bases in frame from base 1. V is shortened by 6 bases, J by 8 bases, and the region joining them spans 17 bases. This entry is derived from a study of human T cells and chemical hapten exposure (dated by TCRdb to 2020 to 2023). Turning to the overall study: Libraries were pooled for sequencing, and per-sample TCR yields varied mainly because of small differences in library volumes within the pool. This study followed changes in the peripheral blood TCR repertoire in vivo during primary and secondary sensitization of alopecia patients to the hapten diphenylcyclopropenone (DPC). Both TCR alpha and TCR beta chains were sequenced from each blood RNA sample.

Unfractionated whole blood was collected in Tempus Blood RNA tubes, and total RNA was extracted from that blood. As TCR sequencing controls, roughly 5 healthy volunteers were used, with blood taken at day 0, 2 weeks and 6 weeks. Library preparation used 5' RACE. The reads were generated on an Illumina MiSeq. During library preparation, unique molecular identifiers were attached to individual cDNA molecules so that TCRs could be counted in a quantitative, reproducible way. As for the original processing: The median number of TCRs per sample was over 95,000, ranging from 23,224 to 690,600. The Decombinator software suite was used to annotate V, J and CDR3 in the TCR reads. For PS versus PT1 abundance plots, all samples were subsampled to the same number of TCRs (28,000). Expanded TCRs were defined as absent before sensitization and observed at least eight times at the 2-week time point. TCRdb passed the public sequencing reads through fastp at Q25 and MiXCR, retaining productive beta sequences. Rows with one shared CDR3 protein collapse into an entry with the most common genes and DNA. The V and J calls here are based on TCRdb, not the publication. This sample holds more than 75,000 distinct CDR3 sequences; around a sixth were observed only once. Around 6.8% of the sample goes to the ten largest clones.

Results the study describes overall, beyond this receptor: DPC sensitization did not change the number of TCRs with a frequency above 1 in 1000, and there was no evidence of changes in global repertoire structure. Repeated subsampling changed both the strength of the expansion versus patch-test correlation and the threshold at which the correlation became significant.

The chain is assembled from TRBV12-3 or TRBV12-4 and TRBJ2-1, with a tentative D call of TRBD1 or TRBD2, each matching 6 bases. The clonotype originates from a female donor in good health. The CDR3 region reads CASSPTRGRHEQFF. The DNA sequence reads TGTGCCAGCAGCCCGACTAGGGGGAGGCATGAGCAGTTCTTC.